The 20 T cell receptor beta chains in this list originate from one sample, sequenced in a study of beta chain features in type 1 diabetes (dated by TCRdb to 2016 to 2018). Library generation was performed with the immunoSEQ multiplex PCR assay. The High Capacity cDNA Reverse Transcription Kit was used to reverse transcribe all of the isolated RNA, meaning that expressed TCRB transcripts were what got sequenced. Sourced from immuneACCESS, this table was stored by TCRdb with only in-frame sequences that have V and J called. A share of the clones is absent; for the studies checked, an unresolved V gene accounts for under half, and the remainder has no known explanation. The sample data list some 150,000 clones, and about 9.1% of these were observed just once. Of the sample, about 0.6% falls within the top ten clones. The sample consisted of central memory CD4+ T cells from blood. These receptors were collected from a woman in her thirties or forties in good health.

This clone was recorded a few times. The rearrangement joins TRBV7-2 to TRBJ2-2; D unclear. Trimming took off 3 bases at V and 0 bases at J, with 5 bases between the two ends. This CDR3 has 14 residues. Germline V gene lookup returns CDR1 SGHTA and CDR2 FQGNSA. CDR3 coding DNA: TGTGCCAGCAGCTTTGGAGCGAACACCGGGGAGCTGTTTTTT. Residues: CASSFGANTGELFF.

This chain uses TRBV5-6 with TRBJ2-3, with 7 bases identical to TRBD2. CDR3 size: 16 residues. The germline gives CDR1 SGHDT, CDR2 YYEEEE. V trimming: 4 bases; J trimming: 7 bases; junction bases outside the gene matches: 15. Here the CDR3 reads CASSRPERGGRNTQYF. CDR3 coding DNA: TGTGCCAGCAGCAGGCCGGAGCGGGGTGGAAGGAATACGCAGTATTTT.

This clone was counted a few times. The J gene is TRBJ1-2, the V gene TRBV4-3; D not resolved. With 1 base removed from V and 0 bases from J, the gap between germline ends came to 9 bases. This CDR3 region has 15 residues. Germline CDR1 LGHNA, CDR2 YSLEER. The CDR3 DNA reads TGCGCCAGCAGCCAAGGGCTGGGCTCTAACTATGGCTACACCTTC. Translating it yields CASSQGLGSNYGYTF.

This clone was detected a few times. V and J are TRBV5-1 and TRBJ2-3; 10 nucleotides line up with TRBD2. The length of the CDR3 is 17 residues. The junction had 11 bases not matched to a gene; V was cut back by 3 bases and J by 4 bases. Germline values: CDR1 SGHRS, CDR2 YFSETQ. This chain's CDR3 is CASSWAASSGGSDTQYF. The CDR3 region has the DNA TGCGCCAGCAGCTGGGCGGCGTCTAGCGGGGGTTCAGATACGCAGTATTTT.

This sequence joins TRBV27 and TRBJ2-3, with D perhaps matching TRBD2 (6 bases). Trimming took 4 bases from V and 5 from J, leaving 16 bases between them. The germline V gene encodes CDR1 MNHEY and CDR2 SMNVEV (reference sequence). The CDR3 runs to 15 residues. This chain's CDR3 is CASSYGTHNGDTQYF. CDR3 DNA: TGTGCCAGCAGTTACGGGACTCACAACGGAGATACGCAGTATTTT.

This clone was counted ten times or more. The rearrangement joins TRBV29-1 to TRBJ2-5; possible D gene TRBD1, 5 bases. The CDR3 is 13 residues long. Germline CDR1 SQVTM, CDR2 ANQGSEA. V lost 4 bases to trimming and J lost 4 bases, with 13 bases between them. The CDR3 sequence: CSVVTVLGETQYF. For the CDR3, the DNA is TGCAGCGTTGTGACAGTTCTTGGAGAGACCCAGTACTTC.

This chain connects TRBV18 to TRBJ2-7; TRBD2 agrees at 13 bases. The CDR3 extends over 16 amino acids. V was pared by 3 bases and J by 6 bases, with 8 bases of the junction left unmatched. Germline-derived CDR1 and CDR2 are KGHSH and LQKENI. The DNA for the CDR3 is TGTGCCAGCTCACCCTCGGGACTAGCGGGATCCGGCGAGCAGTACTTC. Its translation: CASSPSGLAGSGEQYF.

This sequence joins TRBV10-3 and TRBJ2-7; 11 nucleotides line up with TRBD1. This CDR3 has 14 residues. Germline CDR1 ENHRY, CDR2 SYGVKD. Germline trimming cut 5 bases from V and 7 bases from J; bases unmatched to any gene: 7. This CDR3 is CAISTGQGAREQYF. DNA of the CDR3: TGTGCCATCAGTACCGGACAGGGGGCTCGGGAGCAGTACTTC.

This clone has a handful of counts. The chain joins TRBV19 to TRBJ2-2; perhaps TRBD1 as D (6 bases). This CDR3 spans 15 amino acids. V was cut by 6 bases and J by 5 bases, with 16 bases left in between. Germline V gives CDR1 LNHDA, CDR2 SQIVND (reference sequence). CDR3 in DNA: TGTGCCAGTAGCTCCGAGGGGCAGGGGACCGGGGAGCTGTTTTTT. Translated, it gives CASSSEGQGTGELFF.

There are a few counts of this clone. The chain combines TRBV7-9 with TRBJ1-1, with a tentative D call TRBD1 (5 bases). Germline lookup yields CDR1 SEHNR and CDR2 FQNEAQ (reference sequence). The germline V and J ends were trimmed by 6 bases and 4 bases, with 12 bases remaining between them. The CDR3 covers 13 residues. CDR3 in amino acids: CASRVGASTEAFF. The CDR3 DNA reads as TGTGCCAGCAGGGTTGGGGCCAGCACTGAAGCTTTCTTT.

The table lists this clone with a few counts. The chain joins TRBV19 to TRBJ2-7, with TRBD1 identical over 9 bases. This CDR3 has 13 amino acids. Germline CDR1 and CDR2: LNHDA and SQIVND (reference sequence). Losses at the gene ends were 7 bases for V and 7 bases for J; bases not matched to a gene: 8. This CDR3 reads CASTFTGTGEQYF. The CDR3 DNA follows: TGTGCCAGTACCTTCACCGGGACAGGGGAGCAGTACTTC.

This clone was seen at least ten times. This chain uses TRBV9 with TRBJ2-1; 7 bases fit TRBD2. This CDR3 comprises 13 residues. Germline V gene data show CDR1 as SGDLS and CDR2 as YYNGEE. With V trimmed by 0 bases and J by 9 bases, 3 bases remained unmatched. The CDR3 spells CASSVVGGGEQFF. The CDR3 region has the DNA TGTGCCAGCAGCGTAGTGGGGGGGGGTGAGCAGTTCTTC.

This clone was recorded a few times. The genes are TRBV18 and TRBJ1-4, with TRBD1 as a possible D gene (5 bases). Germline V lookup: CDR1 KGHSH, CDR2 LQKENI. Trimming removed 1 base at V and 0 bases at J, with 12 bases between. The CDR3 spans 17 residues. The CDR3 region has the DNA TGTGCCAGCTCACCACTAGGGGCCACAGCAACTAATGAAAAACTGTTTTTT. It codes for CASSPLGATATNEKLFF.

V and J are TRBV19 and TRBJ2-3, with TRBD2 as a possible D gene (5 bases). The CDR3 has 15 residues. The V end was cut by 7 bases, the J end by 1 base, with 15 bases between. Germline assignment: CDR1 LNHDA and CDR2 SQIVND (reference sequence). CDR3 coding DNA: TGTGCCAGTATGGACCGTAGCGTTGGCACAGATACGCAGTATTTT. Its protein product is CASMDRSVGTDTQYF.

This clone was seen a handful of times. The gene calls are TRBV16 and TRBJ2-3; perhaps TRBD1 as D (6 bases). This CDR3 is 15 amino acids long. Germline-derived CDR1 and CDR2 are KGHSY and FQNENV. With 2 bases removed from V and 3 bases from J, the gap between germline ends came to 12 bases. The CDR3 nucleotides are TGTGCCAGCAGCCAAAGGTACAGGGAGACAGATACGCAGTATTTT. Translation gives CASSQRYRETDTQYF.

This chain connects TRBV6-4 to TRBJ2-6; D is possibly TRBD2 (6 bases). CDR1 is MRHNA, CDR2 SNTAGT, per germline. The CDR3 covers 14 residues. V gave up 0 bases and J gave up 12 bases, with 12 bases separating them. The CDR3, as DNA: TGTGCCAGCAGTGACTCCGGGGGTCAAAGCGTCCTGACTTTC. Translated: CASSDSGGQSVLTF.

This clone turned up a few times. In nucleotides, the CDR3 is TGTGCCAGCACCCCAACTCCCGGCGGCTACGAGCAGTACTTC. The encoded protein is CASTPTPGGYEQYF. The rearrangement uses TRBV7-2 and TRBJ2-7; D not certain. Trimming pared 7 bases from V and 3 bases from J, leaving 16 bases between. Germline values: CDR1 SGHTA, CDR2 FQGNSA. There are 14 residues in the CDR3.

The chain carries TRBV11-2 and TRBJ2-5; 7 bases align to TRBD1. The V and J ends lost 1 base and 5 bases, in that order; junction bases with no gene match: 10. The CDR3 totals 16 residues. CDR1 and CDR2 from the germline V gene are SGHAT and FQNNGV. Here the CDR3 DNA reads TGTGCCAGCAGCTTAGGTTTGTTCCAGGGGGTGGAGACCCAGTACTTC. It codes for CASSLGLFQGVETQYF.

Only a few counts were recorded for this clone. V and J are TRBV5-6 and TRBJ1-6; TRBD1 matches 7 bases. Trimming removed 4 bases from V and 7 bases from J; junction bases left unmatched: 11. This CDR3 is 16 amino acids long. From germline, CDR1 is SGHDT and CDR2 YYEEEE. The CDR3 DNA reads TGTGCCAGCAGCCGAGCTGGACAGGAGATAAATTCACCCCTCCACTTT. Amino acid sequence: CASSRAGQEINSPLHF.

This chain uses TRBV20-1 with TRBJ2-5, with D tentatively TRBD2 (6 bases). The CDR3 is made up of 11 amino acids. In germline, CDR1 is DFQATT, CDR2 SNEGSKA (reference sequence). The CDR3 DNA sequence: TGCACCCCGGGGGTGAGAGAGACCCAGTACTTC. This encodes CTPGVRETQYF.